The 19 T cell receptor beta chains listed next were all sequenced from one sample in a study of blood T cell repertoires in COVID-19. Sequenced by immunoSEQ multiplex PCR; TCRdb stores in-frame clones only, minus some. Here the sample spans around 95,000 clones, approximately 90% being singletons. Sequenced material: peripheral blood. The receptors were gathered from a man aged 50-60 years with acute or convalescent COVID-19.

The chain joins TRBV30 to TRBJ2-1; 7 bases fit TRBD2. This CDR3 spans 17 amino acids. V shed 1 base, J shed 0 bases, and the junction held 9 bases outside the gene matches. Per germline, CDR1 GTSNPN and CDR2 SVGIG (reference sequence). The CDR3 DNA is TGTGCCTGGAGTGGGAACCCACTAGCGAGCTCCTACAATGAGCAGTTCTTC. Protein: CAWSGNPLASSYNEQFF.

This chain joins TRBV6-1 and TRBJ2-5, with TRBD2 identical over 9 bases. Germline-derived CDR1 and CDR2 are MNHNS and SASEGT. The CDR3 contains 13 residues. After removal of 3 bases from V and 7 bases from J, the junction contained 3 bases not matched to a gene. The CDR3 coding sequence is TGTGCCAGCAGTGAGCGGCGGGAGGGGACCCAGTACTTC. This sequence encodes CASSERREGTQYF.

The gene calls are TRBV5-1 and TRBJ2-2; the D gene is possibly TRBD2 (6 bases). From germline, CDR1 is SGHRS and CDR2 YFSETQ. The CDR3 runs to 15 residues. The germline V and J ends were trimmed by 0 bases and 1 base, with 7 bases remaining between them. CDR3 nucleotide sequence: TGCGCCAGCAGCTTGGACGGGGGGAACACCGGGGAGCTGTTTTTT. It yields the protein CASSLDGGNTGELFF.

The rearrangement joins TRBV4-2 to TRBJ1-2; TRBD1 agrees at 8 bases. The CDR3 contains 15 residues. Trimming removed 1 base from V and 6 bases from J; junction bases left unmatched: 7. In germline, CDR1 is LGHNA, CDR2 YNFKEQ. The CDR3 reads CASSQGRTGIDGYTF. The CDR3 nucleotides are TGTGCCAGCAGCCAAGGCCGGACAGGGATCGATGGCTACACCTTC.

The chain has TRBV5-6 and TRBJ1-2; 9 bases match TRBD1. V trimming: 2 bases; J trimming: 4 bases; junction bases outside the gene matches: 9. CDR3 length equals 16 residues. Germline-derived CDR1 and CDR2 are SGHDT and YYEEEE. The CDR3 region has the DNA TGTGCCAGCAGCTTAACAGGACAGGGGTTATTCTATGGCTACACCTTC. It is translated as CASSLTGQGLFYGYTF.

The chain uses TRBV10-3 and TRBJ2-1; 12 bases line up with TRBD2. V was clipped by 0 bases and J by 3 bases; unmatched bases: 3. Germline V gene data show CDR1 as ENHRY and CDR2 as SYGVKD. This CDR3 has 17 residues. CDR3 sequence reads: CAISESRGLAGYNEQFF. In nucleotides, the CDR3 is TGTGCCATCAGTGAGTCCCGGGGACTAGCGGGCTACAATGAGCAGTTCTTC.

The chain combines TRBV24-1 with TRBJ2-4; 7 bases align to TRBD1. This CDR3 contains 15 residues. The V segment lost 3 bases and the J segment 8 bases; nucleotides outside the gene matches: 9. The germline V gene encodes CDR1 KGHDR and CDR2 SFDVKD. CDR3 amino acids: CATSDPAGTADIQYF. The CDR3 region has the DNA TGTGCCACCAGTGATCCGGCAGGGACAGCGGACATTCAGTACTTC.

The chain couples TRBV5-4 to TRBJ1-2; tentative D call: TRBD1 (5 bases). Germline V gives CDR1 SGHNT, CDR2 YYREEE (reference sequence). Trimming shortened V by 1 base and J by 5 bases, and 12 bases separated the two germline ends. The CDR3 extends over 14 amino acids. CDR3 DNA: TGTGCCAGCAGCTTGATTCAAGGGGTATATGGCTACACCTTC. Amino acids: CASSLIQGVYGYTF.

The rearrangement joins TRBV7-9 to TRBJ2-7, with 10 bases matching TRBD2. Losses at the gene ends were 2 bases for V and 2 bases for J; bases not matched to a gene: 3. CDR3 length: 15 amino acids. CDR1 and CDR2 from the germline V gene are SEHNR and FQNEAQ (reference sequence). CDR3 bases: TGTGCCAGCAGCTTATCCGGGACTAGCGCCTACGAGCAGTACTTC. Translation gives CASSLSGTSAYEQYF.

The rearrangement uses TRBV6-5 and TRBJ1-1; D unresolved. The germline V gene encodes CDR1 MNHEY and CDR2 SVGAGI. V was shortened by 1 base and J by 1 base, with 10 bases between the two germline ends. CDR3 length equals 15 residues. The CDR3 coding sequence is TGTGCCAGCAGTTACTGGGCGCTGGGGAACACTGAAGCTTTCTTT. The encoded protein is CASSYWALGNTEAFF.

The gene calls are TRBV3-1 (or the pseudogene TRBV3-2) and TRBJ2-7, with TRBD2 matching 7 bases. The CDR3 extends over 18 amino acids. Per germline, CDR1 LGHDT and CDR2 YNNKEL (reference sequence). Trimming took 4 bases from V and 7 from J; bases not matched to a gene: 22. In DNA form, the CDR3 reads TGTGCCAGCAGCCTAGCGGGTCAATCCCTACAGTCGGAGACTGAGCAGTACTTC. It translates to CASSLAGQSLQSETEQYF.

This chain joins TRBV27 and TRBJ2-7; D is unresolved. Looked up from germline, CDR1 is MNHEY and CDR2 is SMNVEV (reference sequence). The CDR3 sequence is 14 residues long. V gave up 5 bases and J gave up 0 bases, with 11 bases separating them. This chain's CDR3 is CASSPLMSSYEQYF. As DNA, the CDR3 is TGTGCCAGCAGTCCTTTGATGAGCTCCTACGAGCAGTACTTC.

The gene calls are TRBV4-1 and TRBJ1-1; the D is unclear. The V gene's germline CDR1 is MGHRA and CDR2 YSYEKL. This CDR3 has 15 residues. Deletions cut 9 bases from V and 2 bases from J, with 19 bases between. The CDR3: CASIPTPTRNTEAFF. CDR3 DNA: TGCGCCAGTATCCCCACTCCCACCCGAAACACTGAAGCTTTCTTT.

This chain uses TRBV6-5 with TRBJ2-3, with 10 nucleotides matching TRBD2. CDR1 and CDR2 (germline): MNHEY, SVGAGI. This CDR3 spans 15 amino acids. The ends lost 7 bases at V and 3 bases at J; junction bases unmatched: 7. DNA for the CDR3: TGTGCCAGCAATTATCTAGCGGGGGATACAGATACGCAGTATTTT. It translates to CASNYLAGDTDTQYF.

The rearrangement links TRBV6-5 to TRBJ1-2; D ambiguous. The CDR3 is made up of 13 amino acids. Germline CDR1 MNHEY, CDR2 SVGAGI. Deletions cut 0 bases from V and 8 bases from J, with 10 bases between. The CDR3 loop is CASSYSGLRGYTF. The CDR3 nucleotides are TGTGCCAGCAGTTACTCCGGACTCAGGGGCTACACCTTC.

The rearrangement uses TRBV5-1 and TRBJ2-5; the match to TRBD1 covers 11 bases. The CDR3 runs 14 residues. The V and J ends lost 3 bases and 5 bases, in that order; junction bases with no gene match: 3. Per the germline V gene, CDR1 is SGHRS and CDR2 is YFSETQ. The CDR3 nucleotides read TGCGCCAGCAGCTCGGGGACAGGGGGGGAGACCCAGTACTTC. This gives the protein CASSSGTGGETQYF.

This chain joins TRBV19 and TRBJ1-1, with a tentative D call TRBD1 (5 bases). The V gene's germline CDR1 is LNHDA and CDR2 SQIVND (reference sequence). This CDR3 region has 13 residues. V shed 3 bases and J shed 0 bases, with 5 bases lying between them. The CDR3 DNA is TGTGCCAGTAGTATGACAGTGAACACTGAAGCTTTCTTT. Its translation: CASSMTVNTEAFF.

J is TRBJ1-3 and V is TRBV7-9; no firm D call. Germline CDR1 is SEHNR and CDR2 is FQNEAQ (reference sequence). The CDR3 length is 15 residues. V lost 5 bases to trimming and J lost 0 bases, with 11 bases between them. The CDR3 DNA sequence: TGTGCCAGCAGCCCCCCCGGGAGCTCTGGAAACACCATATATTTT. Translated: CASSPPGSSGNTIYF. Together with reference TRBV7-9 and TRBJ1-3, the CDR3 gives the full variable domain: DTGVSQNPRHKITKRGQNVTFRCDPISEHNRLYWYRQTLGQGPEFLTYFQNEAQLEKSRLLSDRFSAERPKGSFSTLEIQRTEQGDSAMYLCASSPPGSSGNTIYFGEGSWLTVV.

The V call is TRBV20-1, the J call TRBJ2-1; 10 nucleotides match TRBD2. The V gene's germline CDR1 is DFQATT and CDR2 SNEGSKA (reference sequence). CDR3 length: 14 residues. V lost 3 bases, J lost 9 bases, and 8 bases stayed unmatched. CDR3 sequence (DNA): TGCAGTGCTAGTCTGCTAGCGGGAGCGGGTGAGCAGTTCTTC. It translates to CSASLLAGAGEQFF.